The 28 T cell receptor beta chains given below trace back to one sample, sequenced in a study of OX40 agonist ivuxolimab in advanced cancers. Using immunoSEQ multiplex PCR, the repertoire was profiled, and TCRdb retains in-frame clones only, with some absent. The sample lists approximately 62,000 clones, roughly 87% occurring once. Sequenced material: CD4+ or CD8+ T cells sorted from blood, taken in a trial of the OX40 agonist ivuxolimab. These receptors originate from an adult with an advanced solid tumor such as melanoma, head and neck, liver or kidney cancer.

The chain uses TRBV4-1 and TRBJ1-6; D unclear. V was shortened by 0 bases and J by 6 bases, with 15 bases between the two germline ends. From germline, CDR1 is MGHRA and CDR2 YSYEKL. The CDR3 is 17 amino acids. Here the CDR3 reads CASSQDTGGSFNSPLHF. The CDR3 DNA reads as TGCGCCAGCAGCCAAGATACCGGCGGGAGTTTTAATTCACCCCTCCACTTT.

The CDR3 region is CASSLVTTGSQETQYF. The DNA of the CDR3 is TGTGCCAGCAGCTTAGTAACGACGGGAAGTCAGGAGACCCAGTACTTC. The rearrangement joins TRBV11-3 to TRBJ2-5; a weak D match, TRBD2 (5 bases). V was pared by 1 base and J by 5 bases, with 17 bases between. The CDR3 contains 16 residues. CDR1 is SGHNT, CDR2 YENEEA, per germline.

This clone came up a few times. This chain joins TRBV7-9 and TRBJ2-5, with a possible D match to TRBD2 (5 bases). Trimming took 5 bases from V and 5 from J, leaving 15 bases between them. This CDR3 is 14 amino acids long. Germline CDR1 and CDR2: SEHNR and FQNEAQ (reference sequence). CDR3 DNA: TGTGCCAGCAGCGGACGGACCTCGGGGGAGACCCAGTACTTC. Its translation is CASSGRTSGETQYF.

This clone was seen only a few times. The V call is TRBV19, the J call TRBJ1-6, with D unclear. V gave up 3 bases and J gave up 0 bases, with 3 bases separating them. Looked up from germline, CDR1 is LNHDA and CDR2 is SQIVND (reference sequence). This CDR3 is 14 amino acids long. The CDR3 spells CASSISSYNSPLHF. CDR3 nucleotide sequence: TGTGCCAGTAGTATCAGCTCCTATAATTCACCCCTCCACTTT.

J is TRBJ1-2 and V is TRBV29-1; D possibly corresponds to TRBD1 (5 bases). The CDR3 runs to 15 residues. The ends were cut back, 0 bases at V and 4 bases at J, with 15 bases in the middle. In germline, CDR1 is SQVTM, CDR2 ANQGSEA. The CDR3: CSVEDRGETSYGYTF. The CDR3 DNA follows: TGCAGCGTTGAAGATCGAGGGGAGACATCCTATGGCTACACCTTC.

This sequence joins TRBV5-1 and TRBJ2-1; 8 bases map to TRBD1. The J segment lost 2 bases and the V segment lost 0 bases, leaving 13 bases of the junction unmatched. Germline V gene data show CDR1 as SGHRS and CDR2 as YFSETQ. The CDR3 covers 19 residues. CDR3 amino acids: CASSLVGTGDLSPYNEQFF. In DNA, the CDR3 is TGCGCCAGCAGCTTGGTAGGGACAGGAGATCTAAGTCCCTACAATGAGCAGTTCTTC. Variable domain in full (rest from reference TRBV5-1 and TRBJ2-1): KAGVTQTPRYLIKTRGQQVTLSCSPISGHRSVSWYQQTPGQGLQFLFEYFSETQRNKGNFPGRFSGRQFSNSRSEMNVSTLELGDSALYLCASSLVGTGDLSPYNEQFFGPGTRLTVL.

The genes are TRBV4-2 and TRBJ2-6, with 8 nucleotides matching TRBD2. This CDR3 has 17 residues. V gave up 5 bases and J gave up 1 base; unmatched junction bases: 7. Germline V gene lookup returns CDR1 LGHNA and CDR2 YNFKEQ. The CDR3 DNA sequence: TGTGCCAGCAGCTTGGCGGGGGGCAGGTCTGGGGCCAACGTCCTGACTTTC. Protein product: CASSLAGGRSGANVLTF.

This chain joins TRBV10-3 and TRBJ2-5, with 14 nucleotides matching TRBD2. The length of the CDR3 is 16 residues. V trimming: 4 bases; J trimming: 5 bases; junction bases outside the gene matches: 6. From germline, CDR1 is ENHRY and CDR2 SYGVKD. Here the CDR3 reads CAISGGLAGAQETQYF. The CDR3 region has the DNA TGTGCCATCAGTGGGGGACTAGCGGGGGCACAGGAGACCCAGTACTTC.

The chain uses TRBV4-3 and TRBJ2-3; no reliable D call. The CDR3 extends over 14 amino acids. Per germline, CDR1 LGHNA and CDR2 YSLEER. V was cut by 4 bases and J by 3 bases, with 11 bases left in between. The CDR3 DNA reads as TGCGCCAGCAGCCCCAAAGTACTAACAGATACGCAGTATTTT. Amino acid sequence: CASSPKVLTDTQYF.

This chain connects TRBV19 to TRBJ2-1; no definite D call. The V gene lost 4 bases and the J gene lost 10 bases, with 11 bases spanning the gap. Germline lookup yields CDR1 LNHDA and CDR2 SQIVND (reference sequence). This CDR3 comprises 12 residues. For the CDR3, the DNA is TGTGCCAGTAGTAGCTTCGGGCAGGAGCAGTTCTTC. Translating it yields CASSSFGQEQFF.

This clone appeared a few times. J is TRBJ2-7 and V is TRBV7-2; D not certain. Germline lookup yields CDR1 SGHTA and CDR2 FQGNSA. CDR3 length: 13 amino acids. V was shortened by 2 bases and J by 0 bases, with 5 bases between the two germline ends. CDR3 protein: CASSLRYSYEQYF. In DNA, the CDR3 is TGTGCCAGCAGCTTAAGGTACTCCTACGAGCAGTACTTC.

This clone has only a few counts. This rearrangement joins TRBV25-1 to TRBJ1-1; D remains unclear. Trimming cost V 4 bases and J 1 base, with 4 bases left between them. The CDR3 runs to 12 residues. CDR1 and CDR2 from the germline V gene are MGHDK and SYGVNS. The CDR3 here is CASSAGNTEAFF. In DNA, the CDR3 is TGTGCCAGCAGTGCGGGGAACACTGAAGCTTTCTTT.

This sequence joins TRBV28 and TRBJ2-7, with TRBD1 identical over 7 bases. The CDR3 length is 12 residues. Germline loops: CDR1 MDHEN, CDR2 SYDVKM. The trim removed 7 bases at V and 6 bases at J, leaving 6 bases unmatched. CDR3 DNA sequence: TGTGCCAGCACCGACAGGGTTTCCGAGCAGTACTTC. As protein: CASTDRVSEQYF. The variable domain in full, completed from reference TRBV28 and TRBJ2-7, reads DVKVTQSSRYLVKRTGEKVFLECVQDMDHENMFWYRQDPGLGLRLIYFSYDVKMKEKGDIPEGYSVSREKKERFSLILESASTNQTSMYLCASTDRVSEQYFGPGTRLTVT.

The chain joins TRBV7-2 to TRBJ2-1, with 7 bases fitting TRBD2. Germline V gene data show CDR1 as SGHTA and CDR2 as FQGNSA. This CDR3 comprises 17 residues. V gave up 1 base and J gave up 0 bases; unmatched junction bases: 6. CDR3 in amino acids: CASSLGPSGDSYNEQFF. In DNA form, the CDR3 reads TGTGCCAGCAGCTTAGGTCCTAGCGGAGACTCCTACAATGAGCAGTTCTTC.

V is TRBV5-8 and J is TRBJ1-3; D gene ambiguous. Germline values: CDR1 SGHTS, CDR2 YDEGEE. The CDR3 loop spans 16 amino acids. V lost 7 bases and J lost 4, with 21 bases in between. In DNA, the CDR3 is TGTGCCAGCCAGCTTTTCTTTCAGTTGTCCGGAAACACCATATATTTT. Translated: CASQLFFQLSGNTIYF.

The chain joins TRBV7-2 to TRBJ1-5, with D unclear. CDR1 is SGHTA, CDR2 FQGNSA, per germline. The V end was cut by 8 bases, the J end by 0 bases, with 11 bases between. This CDR3 has 14 amino acids. CDR3 residues: CASALGYSNQPQHF. DNA for the CDR3: TGTGCCAGCGCTTTAGGGTATAGCAATCAGCCCCAGCATTTT.

The chain links TRBV4-3 to TRBJ2-4; TRBD1 is a possible D gene (5 bases). Germline loops: CDR1 LGHNA, CDR2 YSLEER. The CDR3 runs to 14 residues. V shed 0 bases and J shed 7 bases, with 10 bases lying between them. The CDR3 is CASSQDRQGNIQYF. The CDR3 DNA follows: TGCGCCAGCAGCCAAGATAGGCAGGGCAACATTCAGTACTTC.

The chain is built from TRBV19 and TRBJ2-1; D may match TRBD1 or TRBD2 (6 bases each). This CDR3 has 14 amino acids. Germline loops: CDR1 LNHDA, CDR2 SQIVND (reference sequence). V was shortened by 5 bases and J by 8 bases, with 16 bases between the two germline ends. Here the CDR3 reads CASSWGAIRDEQFF. The DNA of the CDR3 is TGTGCCAGTAGTTGGGGGGCGATTAGGGATGAGCAGTTCTTC.

The V gene is TRBV6-5, the J gene TRBJ2-7; TRBD1 matches at 10 bases. CDR3 size: 14 residues. V lost 7 bases, J lost 4 bases, and 7 bases stayed unmatched. Germline V gene sequence: CDR1 MNHEY, CDR2 SVGAGI. The CDR3 DNA follows: TGTGCCAGCAAACCGGGACAGGGGTCTTACGAGCAGTACTTC. Residues: CASKPGQGSYEQYF.

The chain is built from TRBV2 and TRBJ2-5, with 9 bases lining up with TRBD2. Losses at the gene ends were 7 bases for V and 4 bases for J; bases not matched to a gene: 7. Per germline, CDR1 SNHLY and CDR2 FYNNEI. This CDR3 region has 14 residues. The CDR3 nucleotides read TGTGCCAGCATGGTAGCGGGAGTGGGAGAGACCCAGTACTTC. It yields the protein CASMVAGVGETQYF.

The chain uses TRBV27 and TRBJ1-3, with D tentatively TRBD1 (5 bases). The CDR3 spans 17 residues. V was trimmed by 6 bases and J by 0 bases, leaving 18 bases between them. CDR1 and CDR2 (germline): MNHEY, SMNVEV (reference sequence). The CDR3 here is CASSPAGRHVSGNTIYF. In DNA, the CDR3 is TGTGCCAGCAGCCCCGCGGGGCGGCATGTCTCTGGAAACACCATATATTTT.

This clone was found a few times. The chain links TRBV6-5 to TRBJ1-2; the D is unclear. The germline V gene encodes CDR1 MNHEY and CDR2 SVGAGI. The CDR3 runs to 12 residues. V was clipped by 5 bases and J by 3 bases, with 7 bases between them. The CDR3 DNA reads TGTGCCAGCAGTAAGGGAGACTATGGCTACACCTTC. This codes for CASSKGDYGYTF.

The chain uses TRBV30 and TRBJ1-2, with D unclear. The ends were cut back, 0 bases at V and 2 bases at J, with 4 bases in the middle. CDR1 and CDR2 from the germline V gene are GTSNPN and SVGIG (reference sequence). The CDR3 consists of 12 residues. CDR3 in DNA: TGTGCCTGGAGTGTATCGAACTATGGCTACACCTTC. As protein: CAWSVSNYGYTF.

CDR3 in amino acids: CASSLEAEITGELFF. The DNA for the CDR3 is TGCGCCAGCAGCTTGGAAGCCGAAATCACCGGGGAGCTGTTTTTT. The V and J genes are TRBV5-1 and TRBJ2-2, with no clear D. The germline CDR1 and CDR2 sequences are SGHRS and YFSETQ. The CDR3 has 15 residues. Trimming removed 0 bases at V and 4 bases at J, with 10 bases between. The whole variable domain, filled in from reference TRBV5-1 and TRBJ2-2, reads KAGVTQTPRYLIKTRGQQVTLSCSPISGHRSVSWYQQTPGQGLQFLFEYFSETQRNKGNFPGRFSGRQFSNSRSEMNVSTLELGDSALYLCASSLEAEITGELFFGEGSRLTVL.

The sample holds a few counts of this clone. V and J are TRBV4-3 and TRBJ2-6; TRBD1 matches at 10 bases. V was pared by 0 bases and J by 4 bases, with 9 bases of the junction left unmatched. CDR1 is LGHNA and CDR2 is YSLEER in the germline V gene. This CDR3 spans 19 amino acids. This CDR3 is CASSQDLRDRGGGANVLTF. DNA of the CDR3: TGCGCCAGCAGCCAAGATCTAAGGGACAGGGGAGGAGGGGCCAACGTCCTGACTTTC.

J is TRBJ1-4 and V is TRBV29-1; possibly TRBD1 for D (6 bases). CDR1 is SQVTM, CDR2 ANQGSEA, per germline. The CDR3 length is 13 residues. Trimming cost V 4 bases and J 5 bases, with 11 bases left between them. The CDR3 DNA reads TGCAGCGTTGTAGCAGGGGTGAATGAAAAACTGTTTTTT. It specifies CSVVAGVNEKLFF.

V is TRBV5-6 and J is TRBJ2-5; 7 nucleotides line up with TRBD2. The germline V gene encodes CDR1 SGHDT and CDR2 YYEEEE. Trimming at V came to 3 bases and at J to 5 bases, leaving 10 bases not matched to a gene. This CDR3 region has 15 residues. DNA for the CDR3: TGTGCCAGCAGCTCGATTACACTAGCGAGGGAGACCCAGTACTTC. Its protein product is CASSSITLARETQYF.

The gene calls are TRBV18 and TRBJ2-1, with D possibly called TRBD1 or TRBD2 (6 bases each). This CDR3 comprises 16 residues. Trimming stripped 2 bases from V and 6 bases from J, with 17 bases between. Germline V gives CDR1 KGHSH, CDR2 LQKENI. This CDR3 reads CASSPRGVGGFNEQFF. CDR3 in DNA: TGTGCCAGCTCACCAAGGGGGGTTGGTGGATTCAATGAGCAGTTCTTC.